The sequence of this TCR beta chain was determined in a study of blood T cell repertoires in COVID-19. Study context: In each case, the material was cDNA or gDNA derived from T cells, B-cell-depleted T cells, or PBMCs.

Participant-reported clinical history was the basis for cohort assignment. Original processing notes: Estimates of nucleated cell counts were drawn from the amplification of reference gene primers. TCRdb keeps only in-frame clones here, not all; method: immunoSEQ multiplex PCR. V and J calls and clone size are those listed in that table; D and trimming were worked out from the DNA. The sample has 150,000 to 200,000 clones, less than 90% seen once; the top ten hold under 4.5%. Trimming cost V 0 bases and J 4 bases, with 6 bases left between them. There are 13 residues in the CDR3. Germline CDR1 is LGHNA and CDR2 is YSLEER.

The rearrangement joins TRBV4-3 to TRBJ1-1; D is uncertain. The sample comprised PBMCs or T cells enriched from blood (not recorded which). The source of this sequence is a woman in her forties or fifties who had recovered from COVID-19. The CDR3 region is CASSQEISTEAFF. The DNA for the CDR3 is TGCGCCAGCAGCCAAGAAATCAGCACTGAAGCTTTCTTT.